Listed here are 7 T cell receptor beta chains from one sample, sequenced in a study of blood T cell repertoires in COVID-19 (TCRdb year 2020). The library relied on the immunoSEQ multiplex PCR assay. This is the immuneACCESS table as TCRdb keeps it, with only in-frame sequences that have V and J called. A part of the clones is gone; compared with another copy, unresolved V genes explain less than half, and the rest is unexplained. The sample table shows fewer than 180,000 clones, and about 86% are seen once. The ten largest account for around 3.5% of the sample. Input material: peripheral blood. Receptors originate from a man in his sixties or seventies with acute or convalescent COVID-19.

In its sample, this clone was seen once. This sequence joins TRBV7-3 and TRBJ2-1; possibly TRBD2 for D (6 bases). The germline V and J ends were trimmed by 2 bases and 9 bases, with 14 bases remaining between them. From germline, CDR1 is SGHTA and CDR2 FQGTGA. The CDR3 consists of 14 residues. CDR3 sequence: CASSLWGRKGEQFF. CDR3 sequence (DNA): TGTGCCAGCAGCTTATGGGGGAGGAAGGGTGAGCAGTTCTTC.

The chain carries TRBV9 and TRBJ2-3, with 8 bases fitting TRBD2. The CDR3 has 15 amino acids. Germline lookup yields CDR1 SGDLS and CDR2 YYNGEE. V lost 1 base and J lost 4; bases outside the gene matches: 5. The chain's CDR3 is CASSVRAGGSDTQYF. The CDR3 DNA sequence: TGTGCCAGCAGCGTAAGGGCGGGAGGTTCAGATACGCAGTATTTT.

The rearrangement uses TRBV30 and TRBJ1-1; D remains ambiguous. CDR1 is GTSNPN and CDR2 is SVGIG in the germline V gene (reference sequence). V lost 4 bases to trimming and J lost 3 bases, with 12 bases between them. This CDR3 contains 13 residues. CDR3 nucleotide sequence: TGTGCCTGGACGGTGGGGAGGGACACTGAAGCTTTCTTT. Translation: CAWTVGRDTEAFF.

V and J are TRBV10-3 and TRBJ1-2; D gene uncertain. This CDR3 spans 15 amino acids. The germline V gene encodes CDR1 ENHRY and CDR2 SYGVKD. The V and J ends lost 1 base and 1 base respectively, with 10 bases between them. CDR3 protein: CAISELTGINYGYTF. The CDR3, as DNA: TGTGCCATCAGTGAGTTGACCGGGATTAACTATGGCTACACCTTC.

This chain connects TRBV3-1 (or the pseudogene TRBV3-2) to TRBJ2-3, with 10 bases that match TRBD2. V was clipped by 1 base and J by 8 bases; unmatched bases: 9. This CDR3 is 16 amino acids long. The germline gives CDR1 LGHDT, CDR2 YNNKEL (reference sequence). The CDR3 nucleotides read TGTGCCAGCAGCCAAGGGGAAGCTAGCGGGAGCGGTACGCAGTATTTT. Translated: CASSQGEASGSGTQYF.

The V call is TRBV11-1, the J call TRBJ2-7; TRBD2 agrees at 7 bases. Germline V gene lookup returns CDR1 SGHAT and CDR2 FQDESV (reference sequence). This CDR3 is built from 16 residues. Losses at the gene ends were 1 base for V and 0 bases for J; bases not matched to a gene: 6. The CDR3, as DNA: TGTGCCAGCAGCTTAGAAGGAACTAGCGCCTCCTACGAGCAGTACTTC. It translates to CASSLEGTSASYEQYF.

This clone was observed many times. The V gene is TRBV14, the J gene TRBJ2-1, with 7 nucleotides matching TRBD2. The CDR3 runs 18 residues. After removal of 4 bases from V and 0 bases from J, the junction contained 12 bases not matched to a gene. The germline gives CDR1 SGHDN, CDR2 FVKESK. The CDR3 sequence: CASSPSPEGGSSYNEQFF. CDR3 nucleotide sequence: TGTGCCAGCAGCCCTTCTCCGGAGGGCGGGAGCTCCTACAATGAGCAGTTCTTC. Variable domain in full (rest from reference TRBV14 and TRBJ2-1): EAGVTQFPSHSVIEKGQTVTLRCDPISGHDNLYWYRRVMGKEIKFLLHFVKESKQDESGMPNNRFLAERTGGTYSTLKVQPAELEDSGVYFCASSPSPEGGSSYNEQFFGPGTRLTVL.